Reported below is one T cell receptor (beta chain). Its antigen is currently unknown. The CDR3 sequence is 13 residues long. In germline, CDR1 is SGHRS, CDR2 YFSETQ. V was clipped by 5 bases and J by 7 bases; unmatched bases: 7. This specimen belongs to a study of graft-versus-host responses after intestinal transplantation. The overall study: Every transplant recipient was induced with anti-thymocyte globulin, then maintained on tacrolimus and steroids for two to four years. Overall study findings and caveats: The recipient marrow held GvH clones, and some of them showed up first in ileum or blood. Circulating GvH clones peaking coincided with falling HvG clones soon after transplant.

TCRdb's table, derived via immunoSEQ multiplex PCR, lists solely in-frame clones and lacks some. There are about 26,000 clones in the sample; more than 75% occur only once, and 0.7% lies in the top ten. The chain has TRBV5-1 and TRBJ1-2, with TRBD1 matching over 8 bases. Sequenced here: unstimulated CD4+ T cells sorted from spleen or lymph node cells, sampled before intestinal transplant. This receptor was identified in a human donor who received an intestinal transplant. The chain's CDR3 is CASRAGGEGGYTF. The CDR3 DNA reads as TGCGCCAGCAGAGCAGGGGGCGAAGGTGGCTACACCTTC.